Each of the 13 T cell receptor beta chains below was sequenced from the same sample in a study of blood T cell repertoires in COVID-19. Repertoires were generated with immunoSEQ multiplex PCR, while TCRdb's copy carries only in-frame clones and drops some. This repertoire shows about 140,000 clones, roughly 80% found once; its top ten account for 4%. Sequenced input: peripheral blood. These receptors all come from a woman over 75 with acute or convalescent COVID-19.

V usage is TRBV5-5 and J usage is TRBJ1-2, with 8 bases aligning to TRBD1. V dropped 4 bases and J dropped 8; count of bases not matched to a gene: 25. The CDR3 has 19 amino acids. Germline CDR1 SGHKS, CDR2 YYEKEE (reference sequence). For the CDR3, the DNA is TGTGCCAGCAGCACACACTCCGGACAGGGAGATTGGTCCTCTCAAGGCTACACCTTC. This gives the protein CASSTHSGQGDWSSQGYTF.

This sequence joins TRBV28 and TRBJ2-7; D is ambiguous. The CDR3 contains 12 residues. Trimming removed 5 bases from V and 3 bases from J, with 8 bases in between. Germline V gene lookup returns CDR1 MDHEN and CDR2 SYDVKM. CDR3 nucleotide sequence: TGTGCCAGCAGTCCCATTGTCTACGAGCAGTACTTC. Its protein product is CASSPIVYEQYF.

V is TRBV6-5 and J is TRBJ2-1, with D perhaps TRBD2 (5 bases). V was pared by 2 bases and J by 1 base, with 12 bases between. The CDR3 extends over 16 amino acids. In germline, CDR1 is MNHEY, CDR2 SVGAGI. In DNA form, the CDR3 reads TGTGCCAGCAGTTACACTGCGGGCCCGTCCTACAATGAGCAGTTCTTC. Translating gives CASSYTAGPSYNEQFF.

This clone was found many times. The V and J genes are TRBV4-1 and TRBJ1-6; 9 bases are shared with TRBD1. The germline CDR1 and CDR2 sequences are MGHRA and YSYEKL. This CDR3 is 15 amino acids long. The junction had 6 bases not matched to a gene; V was cut back by 3 bases and J by 9 bases. The CDR3 coding sequence is TGCGCCAGCAGCCAGGGACAGGGTGGAACTTCACCCCTCCACTTT. It encodes CASSQGQGGTSPLHF.

The V call is TRBV3-1 (or the pseudogene TRBV3-2), the J call TRBJ2-1; D uncertain. Germline V lookup: CDR1 LGHDT, CDR2 YNNKEL (reference sequence). This CDR3 has 16 amino acids. The V gene lost 5 bases and the J gene lost 4 bases, with 18 bases spanning the gap. CDR3 residues: CASSGRPGNNYNEQFF. Written as DNA, the CDR3 is TGTGCCAGCAGCGGTAGGCCAGGCAATAATTACAATGAGCAGTTCTTC.

The rearrangement links TRBV27 to TRBJ1-1; the D is unclear. Germline assignment: CDR1 MNHEY and CDR2 SMNVEV (reference sequence). The germline V and J ends were trimmed by 2 bases and 0 bases, with 4 bases remaining between them. The CDR3 consists of 13 residues. This CDR3 reads CASSLVVNTEAFF. The CDR3 DNA reads as TGTGCCAGCAGTTTAGTAGTGAACACTGAAGCTTTCTTT.

The chain has TRBV29-1 and TRBJ1-6, with 8 bases lining up with TRBD1. The CDR3 contains 14 residues. Germline V gene lookup returns CDR1 SQVTM and CDR2 ANQGSEA. V lost 5 bases and J lost 7; bases outside the gene matches: 7. CDR3 DNA sequence: TGCAGCGTTAAACAGACAGGGGAGAATTCACCCCTCCACTTT. It translates to CSVKQTGENSPLHF.

The V gene is TRBV5-4, the J gene TRBJ1-1, with 7 bases aligning to TRBD1. This CDR3 has 14 amino acids. CDR1 and CDR2 from the germline V gene are SGHNT and YYREEE (reference sequence). The trim removed 4 bases at V and 1 base at J, leaving 4 bases unmatched. The CDR3: CASSPRQGNTEAFF. The DNA of the CDR3 is TGTGCCAGCAGCCCGCGACAGGGGAACACTGAAGCTTTCTTT.

This rearrangement joins TRBV18 to TRBJ1-1; 7 bases are shared with TRBD1. Germline V gene lookup returns CDR1 KGHSH and CDR2 LQKENI. V lost 5 bases to trimming and J lost 1 base; unmatched junction nucleotides: 10. The CDR3 extends over 16 amino acids. The CDR3 DNA is TGTGCCAGCTCATCCGCGTACAGGGGCAAGAACACTGAAGCTTTCTTT. Translating gives CASSSAYRGKNTEAFF.

This rearrangement joins TRBV5-6 to TRBJ2-5; a weak D match, TRBD1 (5 bases). Germline CDR1 reads SGHDT; CDR2 reads YYEEEE. This CDR3 region has 16 residues. V dropped 1 base and J dropped 1 base, with 14 bases sitting between them. CDR3 nucleotide sequence: TGTGCCAGCAGCTTGAGGGGCCCTCGGCCCCAAGAGACCCAGTACTTC. Protein product: CASSLRGPRPQETQYF.

This rearrangement joins TRBV18 to TRBJ2-3; D is unclear. V was pared by 2 bases and J by 8 bases, with 14 bases between. This CDR3 spans 14 amino acids. CDR1 and CDR2 (germline): KGHSH, LQKENI. DNA for the CDR3: TGTGCCAGCTCACCAATTGAGGTGCTAGGTACGCAGTATTTT. Amino acid sequence: CASSPIEVLGTQYF.

The chain has TRBV6-5 and TRBJ2-3; TRBD2 matches 7 bases. With V trimmed by 0 bases and J by 1 base, 4 bases remained unmatched. The CDR3 runs to 16 residues. Germline V gene lookup returns CDR1 MNHEY and CDR2 SVGAGI. The DNA of the CDR3 is TGTGCCAGCAGTTACTCGATGGCGGGGGGCACAGATACGCAGTATTTT. This gives the protein CASSYSMAGGTDTQYF.

V and J are TRBV4-2 and TRBJ2-1; the D gene is possibly TRBD2 (7 bases). Trimming stripped 2 bases from V and 3 bases from J, with 11 bases between. The CDR3 sequence is 15 residues long. The V gene's germline CDR1 is LGHNA and CDR2 YNFKEQ. The CDR3 spells CASSQRGGLYNEQFF. The CDR3 DNA follows: TGTGCCAGCAGCCAAAGGGGGGGCCTCTACAATGAGCAGTTCTTC.